A single sample is the source of the 3 T cell receptor beta chains below, sequenced in a study of patients and donors after allogeneic stem cell transplantation. TCRdb reanalysed the RT-PCR reads using MiXCR and keeps one entry per CDR3 protein. The sample consists of approximately 150,000 distinct CDR3 sequences, 30% to 45% of them appearing once. Sequenced input: blood, either unsorted or a sorted T cell fraction (not recorded which). The receptors come from a human donor who was either an allogeneic HSCT recipient or a stem cell or donor lymphocyte infusion donor (not recorded which). It is not recorded whose cells these are; they may come from a transplant donor.

This clonotype was counted ten times or more. This rearrangement joins TRBV12-3 or TRBV12-4 to TRBJ1-2; weak D call: TRBD1 (5 bases). V shed 3 bases and J shed 4 bases, with 12 bases lying between them. The CDR3 has 14 residues. The CDR3 spells CASSLGQRAYGYTF. CDR3 bases: TGTGCCAGCAGTTTGGGGCAGAGGGCCTATGGCTACACCTTC.

The J gene is TRBJ1-2, the V gene TRBV12-3 or TRBV12-4, with TRBD1 identical over 7 bases. The CDR3 extends over 15 amino acids. The V segment lost 6 bases and the J segment 0 bases; nucleotides outside the gene matches: 7. The CDR3 reads CASSPDRNPNYGYTF. Written as DNA, the CDR3 is TGTGCCAGCAGCCCGGACAGGAACCCTAACTATGGCTACACCTTC.

Only a few counts were recorded for this clonotype. The chain couples TRBV28 to TRBJ1-6; the D is unclear. The V gene lost 3 bases and the J gene lost 9 bases, with 3 bases spanning the gap. This CDR3 has 11 amino acids. Germline V gene sequence: CDR1 MDHEN, CDR2 SYDVKM. The CDR3 sequence: CASSLSSPLHF. The CDR3 coding sequence is TGTGCCAGCAGTTTGAGTTCACCCCTCCACTTT.